This T cell receptor beta chain stems from a study of CD4+ T cells in melanoma. The ends were cut back, 0 bases at V and 5 bases at J, with 5 bases in the middle. Germline loops: CDR1 SGHVS, CDR2 FQNEAQ. CDR3 length equals 13 residues. The table came from immunoSEQ multiplex PCR; TCRdb's copy has only in-frame clones and leaves some out. This sample carries 9,400 or so clones, around 67% of them seen once, and the ten largest clones take around 24%. This clone was counted between two and nine times. Its antigen is unknown. Overall study findings and caveats: Neoantigen-specific CD4+ T cells in melanoma reportedly had diverse differentiation states. CD8+ T cell, macrophage and B cell function reportedly correlated with neoantigen-specific CD4+ T cells.

The sequenced sample consisted of cells from a culture (not recorded whether cultured in vitro). This clonotype was sampled from a human donor with melanoma. The genes are TRBV7-8 and TRBJ1-5; D is unclear. CDR3 region: CASSLAPDQPQHF. The DNA of the CDR3 is TGTGCCAGCAGCTTAGCCCCTGATCAGCCCCAGCATTTT.